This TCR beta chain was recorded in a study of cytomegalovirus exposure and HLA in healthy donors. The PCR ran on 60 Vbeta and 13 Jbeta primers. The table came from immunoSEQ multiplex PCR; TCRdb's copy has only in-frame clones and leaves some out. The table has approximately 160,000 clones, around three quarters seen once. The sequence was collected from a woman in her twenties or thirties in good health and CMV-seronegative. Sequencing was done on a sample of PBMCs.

The CDR3 bases are TGTGCCAGCAGCGAACAGGACGGAGACTCCTACGAGCAGTACTTC. Protein: CASSEQDGDSYEQYF. The V and J genes are TRBV13 and TRBJ2-7; perhaps TRBD1 as D (5 bases). The CDR3 length is 15 residues. V was pared by 5 bases and J by 0 bases, with 14 bases between. Germline V gene data show CDR1 as PRHDT and CDR2 as FYEKMQ (reference sequence). The variable domain in full, with the rest retrieved from reference TRBV13 and TRBJ2-7, is AAGVIQSPRHLIKEKRETATLKCYPIPRHDTVYWYQQGPGQDPQFLISFYEKMQSDKGSIPDRFSAQQFSDYHSELNMSSLELGDSALYFCASSEQDGDSYEQYFGPGTRLTVT.